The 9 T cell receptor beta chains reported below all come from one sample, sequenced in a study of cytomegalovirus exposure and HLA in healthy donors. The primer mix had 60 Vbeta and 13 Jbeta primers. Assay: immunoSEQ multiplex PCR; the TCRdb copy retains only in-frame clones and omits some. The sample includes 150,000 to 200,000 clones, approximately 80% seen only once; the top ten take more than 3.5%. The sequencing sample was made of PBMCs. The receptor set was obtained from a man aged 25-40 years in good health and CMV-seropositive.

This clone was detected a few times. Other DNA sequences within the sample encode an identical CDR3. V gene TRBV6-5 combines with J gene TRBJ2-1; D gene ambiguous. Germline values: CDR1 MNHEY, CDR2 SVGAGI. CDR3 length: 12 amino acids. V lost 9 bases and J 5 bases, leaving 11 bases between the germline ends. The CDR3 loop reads CASSTPDNEQFF. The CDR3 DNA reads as TGTGCCAGTAGTACCCCGGACAATGAGCAGTTCTTC.

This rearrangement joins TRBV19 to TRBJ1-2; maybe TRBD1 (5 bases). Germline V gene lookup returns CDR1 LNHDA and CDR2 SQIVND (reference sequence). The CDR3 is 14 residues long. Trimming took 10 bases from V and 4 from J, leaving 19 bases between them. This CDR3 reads CATHDRIQSYGYTF. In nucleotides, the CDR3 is TGTGCCACCCATGACAGAATACAGAGCTATGGCTACACCTTC.

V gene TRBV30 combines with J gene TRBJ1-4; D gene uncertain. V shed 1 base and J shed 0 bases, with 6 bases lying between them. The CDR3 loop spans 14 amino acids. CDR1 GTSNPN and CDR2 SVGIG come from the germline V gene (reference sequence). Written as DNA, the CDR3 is TGTGCCTGGAGTGGAGGGACAACTAATGAAAAACTGTTTTTT. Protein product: CAWSGGTTNEKLFF.

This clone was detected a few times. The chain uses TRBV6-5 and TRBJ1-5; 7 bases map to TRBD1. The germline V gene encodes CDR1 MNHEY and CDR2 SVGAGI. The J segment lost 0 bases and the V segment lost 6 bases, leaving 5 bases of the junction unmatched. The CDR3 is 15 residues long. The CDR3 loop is CASRPTGDSNQPQHF. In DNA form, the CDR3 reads TGTGCCAGCAGGCCCACAGGGGATAGCAATCAGCCCCAGCATTTT.

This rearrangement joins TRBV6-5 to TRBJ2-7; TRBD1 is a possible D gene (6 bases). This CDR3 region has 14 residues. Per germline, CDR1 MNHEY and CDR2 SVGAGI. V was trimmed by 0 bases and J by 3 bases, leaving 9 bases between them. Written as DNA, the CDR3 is TGTGCCAGCAGTTACTCCTACAGGGACTACGAGCAGTACTTC. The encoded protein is CASSYSYRDYEQYF.

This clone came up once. The CDR3 loop reads CASSYDLMNTEAFF. CDR3 bases: TGTGCCAGCAGTTACGACTTAATGAACACTGAAGCTTTCTTT. The chain uses TRBV6-6 and TRBJ1-1; D not resolved. Trimming removed 2 bases from V and 0 bases from J, with 7 bases in between. This CDR3 region has 14 residues. Looked up from germline, CDR1 is MNHNY and CDR2 is SVGAGI (reference sequence).

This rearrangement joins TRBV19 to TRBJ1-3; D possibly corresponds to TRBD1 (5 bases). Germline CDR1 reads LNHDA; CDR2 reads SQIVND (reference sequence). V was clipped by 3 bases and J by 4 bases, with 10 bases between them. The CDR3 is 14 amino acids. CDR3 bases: TGTGCCAGTAGTATGGGGGGAGCCGGAAACACCATATATTTT. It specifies CASSMGGAGNTIYF.

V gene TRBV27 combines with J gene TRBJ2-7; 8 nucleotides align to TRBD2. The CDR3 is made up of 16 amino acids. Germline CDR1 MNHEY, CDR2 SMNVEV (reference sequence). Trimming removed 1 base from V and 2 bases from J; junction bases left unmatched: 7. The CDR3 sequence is CASSLLGSGKTYEQYF. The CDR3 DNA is TGTGCCAGCAGTTTATTGGGTAGCGGGAAAACCTACGAGCAGTACTTC.

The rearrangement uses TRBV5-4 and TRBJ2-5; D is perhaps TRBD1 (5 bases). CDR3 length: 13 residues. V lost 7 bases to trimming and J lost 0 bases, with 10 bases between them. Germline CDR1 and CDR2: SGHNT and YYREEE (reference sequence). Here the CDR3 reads CASGAEYQETQYF. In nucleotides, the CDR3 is TGTGCCAGCGGGGCAGAGTACCAAGAGACCCAGTACTTC.